These 28 T cell receptor beta chains came from one sample sequenced in a study of spatial heterogeneity in lung cancer. TCRdb independently ran MiXCR on the 5' RACE reads; one entry per CDR3 protein. The table lists 75,000 to 85,000 distinct CDR3 sequences, around 21% of them singletons. The time point is: sample taken at primary tumor resection. Unsorted tumor, nontumor lung tissue or cryopreserved PBMC supplied the whole RNA. Sequences were derived from PBMCs, sampled at surgery. Receptors originate from a male donor with early-stage non-small cell lung cancer.

This clonotype was recorded at least ten times. The chain joins TRBV19 to TRBJ1-5; 8 bases match TRBD1. Germline-derived CDR1 and CDR2 are LNHDA and SQIVND (reference sequence). V gave up 5 bases and J gave up 3 bases; unmatched junction bases: 9. The CDR3 is 16 amino acids. The CDR3 region has the DNA TGTGCCAGTAGTGCCGTCGGACAGGGAGTCAATCAGCCCCAGCATTTT. Amino acids: CASSAVGQGVNQPQHF.

The V gene is TRBV7-2, the J gene TRBJ2-1; D gene ambiguous. Per the germline V gene, CDR1 is SGHTA and CDR2 is FQGNSA. V was clipped by 1 base and J by 7 bases, with 11 bases between them. This CDR3 has 14 residues. In DNA form, the CDR3 reads TGTGCCAGCAGCTTAGTTGGAGACCTAAATGAGCAGTTCTTC. Residues: CASSLVGDLNEQFF.

The chain joins TRBV6-5 to TRBJ2-1, with D maybe TRBD2 (5 bases). The CDR3 length is 15 residues. With 4 bases removed from V and 3 bases from J, the gap between germline ends came to 13 bases. CDR1 and CDR2 from the germline V gene are MNHEY and SVGAGI. The CDR3 sequence: CASSSPREYYNEQFF. CDR3 coding DNA: TGTGCCAGCAGTTCTCCGAGGGAGTACTACAATGAGCAGTTCTTC.

There are a few counts of this clonotype. The V gene is TRBV6-5, the J gene TRBJ2-5; maybe TRBD1 (5 bases). V lost 6 bases and J 7 bases, leaving 15 bases between the germline ends. Looked up from germline, CDR1 is MNHEY and CDR2 is SVGAGI. The CDR3 runs 13 residues. CDR3 residues: CASRSDIVGTQYF. The CDR3 DNA sequence: TGTGCCAGCAGATCGGACATCGTGGGGACCCAGTACTTC.

This clonotype was counted between two and nine times. The chain recombines TRBV20-1 with TRBJ2-7; D remains ambiguous. Germline CDR1 reads DFQATT; CDR2 reads SNEGSKA (reference sequence). V gave up 3 bases and J gave up 2 bases, with 11 bases separating them. The CDR3 has 13 amino acids. CDR3 nucleotide sequence: TGCAGTGCTAGCGACGACACAACCTACGAGCAGTACTTC. Protein: CSASDDTTYEQYF.

There are a few counts of this clonotype. This chain connects TRBV19 to TRBJ2-5; D not resolved. V was cut by 1 base and J by 3 bases, with 9 bases left in between. Per germline, CDR1 LNHDA and CDR2 SQIVND (reference sequence). The CDR3 consists of 14 residues. The CDR3 reads CASSIGRPEETQYF. CDR3 DNA sequence: TGTGCCAGTAGTATAGGCAGGCCAGAAGAGACCCAGTACTTC. Looking up the rest from reference TRBV19 and TRBJ2-5 gives the full variable domain: DGGITQSPKYLFRKEGQNVTLSCEQNLNHDAMYWYRQDPGQGLRLIYYSQIVNDFQKGDIAEGYSVSREKKESFPLTVTSAQKNPTAFYLCASSIGRPEETQYFGPGTRLLVL.

V and J are TRBV20-1 and TRBJ1-2; D is undetermined. The germline V gene has CDR1 DFQATT and CDR2 SNEGSKA (reference sequence). V was clipped by 2 bases and J by 7 bases, with 8 bases between them. The CDR3 runs to 11 residues. CDR3 residues: CSARLEVGYTF. The CDR3 DNA reads TGCAGTGCTAGATTGGAGGTTGGCTACACCTTC.

This rearrangement joins TRBV29-1 to TRBJ2-1, with TRBD1 matching over 7 bases. The CDR3 spans 15 residues. Germline V gene sequence: CDR1 SQVTM, CDR2 ANQGSEA. After removal of 8 bases from V and 2 bases from J, the junction contained 12 bases not matched to a gene. The CDR3, as DNA: TGCAGCCTTTACGACAGGGATCTCGCCTACAATGAGCAGTTCTTC. Translated: CSLYDRDLAYNEQFF.

In this sample, this clonotype turned up a few times. V usage is TRBV27 and J usage is TRBJ1-1, with D possibly TRBD1 on 5 matching bases. This CDR3 has 15 residues. V lost 6 bases and J 7 bases, leaving 21 bases between the germline ends. The germline V gene encodes CDR1 MNHEY and CDR2 SMNVEV (reference sequence). The CDR3 nucleotides read TGTGCCAGCAGACCTCCCGGCGGCCGGGGGGGTGAAGCTTTCTTT. It codes for CASRPPGGRGGEAFF.

There are a few counts of this clonotype. The chain combines TRBV6-1 with TRBJ2-2; 7 nucleotides agree with TRBD2. With 2 bases clipped from V and 4 bases from J, the junction kept 7 bases outside the gene matches. This CDR3 has 16 amino acids. Germline V CDR1 and CDR2: MNHNS, SASEGT. In DNA, the CDR3 is TGTGCCAGCAGTGAACCTGGGGGGGAGTTCACCGGGGAGCTGTTTTTT. Its translation: CASSEPGGEFTGELFF.

The sample holds a few counts of this clonotype. This chain uses TRBV6-5 with TRBJ2-7; possible D gene TRBD2, 7 bases. Deletions cut 6 bases from V and 3 bases from J, with 18 bases between. There are 15 residues in the CDR3. Germline CDR1 reads MNHEY; CDR2 reads SVGAGI. CDR3: CASSPQGRESYEQYF. Here the CDR3 DNA reads TGTGCCAGCAGCCCCCAGGGGCGGGAGAGCTACGAGCAGTACTTC.

This clonotype showed up just a few times. This chain links TRBV7-2 with TRBJ2-3; the D is unclear. Germline assignment: CDR1 SGHTA and CDR2 FQGNSA. The CDR3 has 14 residues. The ends were cut back, 5 bases at V and 4 bases at J, with 13 bases in the middle. The CDR3 DNA is TGTGCCAGCAGCCCCGCTTTGGTGGCAGATACGCAGTATTTT. It is translated as CASSPALVADTQYF.

The J gene is TRBJ1-5, the V gene TRBV20-1; TRBD1 agrees at 8 bases. The CDR3 is 15 amino acids. Trimming cost V 5 bases and J 3 bases; bases outside gene matches: 9. Germline CDR1 DFQATT, CDR2 SNEGSKA (reference sequence). The CDR3: CSAVTGGNVNQPQHF. Written as DNA, the CDR3 is TGCAGTGCTGTTACAGGGGGGAACGTCAATCAGCCCCAGCATTTT.

This clonotype appeared a few times. V usage is TRBV6-2 or TRBV6-3 and J usage is TRBJ2-7, with a tentative D call TRBD1 (5 bases). V was pared by 7 bases and J by 0 bases, with 19 bases between. Germline-derived CDR1 and CDR2 are MNHEY and SVGEGT. The CDR3 runs to 16 residues. CDR3 in amino acids: CASTNDGQGYSYEQYF. For the CDR3, the DNA is TGTGCCAGCACCAACGACGGGCAGGGATACTCCTACGAGCAGTACTTC.

This clonotype was counted only a few times. The rearrangement links TRBV10-3 to TRBJ1-1, with 8 bases fitting TRBD1. V shed 2 bases, J shed 1 base, and the junction held 6 bases outside the gene matches. This CDR3 contains 16 residues. CDR1 is ENHRY and CDR2 is SYGVKD in the germline V gene. The CDR3 region has the DNA TGTGCCATCAGTGAGGCACCGGACAGGGAGAACACTGAAGCTTTCTTT. Protein sequence: CAISEAPDRENTEAFF.

The chain combines TRBV7-9 with TRBJ2-7; 9 bases are shared with TRBD1. V lost 5 bases, J lost 3 bases, and 8 bases stayed unmatched. The CDR3 spans 15 residues. Germline assignment: CDR1 SEHNR and CDR2 FQNEAQ (reference sequence). CDR3 region: CASSPARDRVYEQYF. The CDR3 DNA follows: TGTGCCAGCAGCCCCGCCCGGGACAGGGTCTACGAGCAGTACTTC.

This clonotype occurred a few times. The chain couples TRBV5-1 to TRBJ2-5; D is possibly TRBD1 (5 bases). The germline V gene encodes CDR1 SGHRS and CDR2 YFSETQ. The CDR3 runs 13 residues. V was trimmed by 0 bases and J by 3 bases, leaving 6 bases between them. The CDR3 sequence: CASSLDRKETQYF. CDR3 nucleotide sequence: TGCGCCAGCAGCTTGGACAGGAAAGAGACCCAGTACTTC.

This sequence joins TRBV19 and TRBJ2-3, with TRBD1 matching over 11 bases. Germline CDR1 LNHDA, CDR2 SQIVND (reference sequence). J lost 7 bases, V lost 7 bases, and 7 bases had no gene match. CDR3 size: 14 residues. Here the CDR3 reads CASTSDRGLNTQYF. The CDR3 nucleotides read TGTGCCAGTACCTCGGACAGGGGGCTGAATACGCAGTATTTT.

The chain is built from TRBV12-3 or TRBV12-4 and TRBJ2-7, with D possibly TRBD1 on 6 matching bases. The CDR3 is made up of 13 amino acids. Trimming took off 5 bases at V and 3 bases at J, with 11 bases between the two ends. For the CDR3, the DNA is TGTGCCAGCAGTCTCGTACAGGGCTACGAGCAGTACTTC. It translates to CASSLVQGYEQYF.

This clonotype was observed many times. This sequence joins TRBV7-9 and TRBJ2-7; 8 nucleotides agree with TRBD2. V was pared by 6 bases and J by 3 bases, with 4 bases of the junction left unmatched. Looked up from germline, CDR1 is SEHNR and CDR2 is FQNEAQ (reference sequence). The CDR3 extends over 13 amino acids. This CDR3 reads CASSSGGVYEQYF. The CDR3 DNA follows: TGTGCCAGCAGTTCCGGGGGGGTCTACGAGCAGTACTTC.

This clonotype was observed many times. The chain joins TRBV27 to TRBJ2-5, with a tentative D call TRBD1 (5 bases). The V and J ends lost 4 bases and 5 bases respectively, with 11 bases between them. The CDR3 runs 13 residues. Per the germline V gene, CDR1 is MNHEY and CDR2 is SMNVEV (reference sequence). As DNA, the CDR3 is TGTGCCAGCAGTTCCAGGGCAGGCGAGACCCAGTACTTC. Its protein product is CASSSRAGETQYF.

The V call is TRBV9, the J call TRBJ2-2; the D is unclear. Trimming shortened V by 0 bases and J by 6 bases, and 15 bases separated the two germline ends. The germline gives CDR1 SGDLS, CDR2 YYNGEE. This CDR3 contains 16 residues. The CDR3 loop reads CASSVVTALGPGELFF. CDR3 nucleotides: TGTGCCAGCAGCGTAGTAACAGCCCTAGGCCCCGGGGAGCTGTTTTTT. The complete variable domain, with remaining parts taken from reference TRBV9 and TRBJ2-2, reads DSGVTQTPKHLITATGQRVTLRCSPRSGDLSVYWYQQSLDQGLQFLIQYYNGEERAKGNILERFSAQQFPDLHSELNLSSLELGDSALYFCASSVVTALGPGELFFGEGSRLTVL.

This clonotype has more than one count but fewer than ten. CDR3 region: CASRSPTGASYEQYF. The CDR3, as DNA: TGTGCCAGCAGATCTCCGACAGGGGCCTCCTACGAGCAGTACTTC. The genes are TRBV6-1 and TRBJ2-7; TRBD1 agrees at 8 bases. This CDR3 region has 15 residues. V lost 6 bases, J lost 0 bases, and 7 bases stayed unmatched. Per the germline V gene, CDR1 is MNHNS and CDR2 is SASEGT.

This clonotype was recorded a few times. The V gene is TRBV27, the J gene TRBJ2-3, with 9 bases fitting TRBD2. V lost 0 bases and J lost 4; bases outside the gene matches: 2. CDR1 is MNHEY, CDR2 SMNVEV, per germline (reference sequence). The CDR3 length is 15 residues. The CDR3 region has the DNA TGTGCCAGCAGTTTATCTAGCGGGAGTTCAGATACGCAGTATTTT. This gives the protein CASSLSSGSSDTQYF.

This clonotype was found a few times. DNA of the CDR3: TGTGCCAGTACTTCCGGGACAGGGGGCGCTGGGGCCAACGTCCTGACTTTC. Protein: CASTSGTGGAGANVLTF. The rearrangement uses TRBV19 and TRBJ2-6; TRBD1 matches 12 bases. The V segment lost 7 bases and the J segment 2 bases; nucleotides outside the gene matches: 6. The CDR3 is made up of 17 amino acids. CDR1 is LNHDA, CDR2 SQIVND, per germline (reference sequence).

This chain connects TRBV7-2 to TRBJ2-7, with D perhaps matching TRBD1 (5 bases). The V gene's germline CDR1 is SGHTA and CDR2 FQGNSA. The CDR3 loop spans 14 amino acids. The germline V and J ends were trimmed by 6 bases and 2 bases, with 14 bases remaining between them. CDR3 protein: CASRAPGRAYEQYF. The DNA of the CDR3 is TGTGCCAGCAGGGCTCCGGGCAGGGCCTACGAGCAGTACTTC.

This clonotype has more than one count but fewer than ten. The V gene is TRBV5-1, the J gene TRBJ1-2; TRBD1 aligns across 8 bases. V dropped 4 bases and J dropped 8; count of bases not matched to a gene: 10. This CDR3 is 14 amino acids long. The germline gives CDR1 SGHRS, CDR2 YFSETQ. The CDR3 protein is CASSLGQGGNGYTF. The CDR3 region has the DNA TGCGCCAGCAGCCTCGGACAGGGAGGGAACGGCTACACCTTC.

This clonotype was observed a few times. The rearrangement links TRBV2 to TRBJ2-3; 7 nucleotides match TRBD1. Trimming took 5 bases from V and 2 from J; bases not matched to a gene: 4. Germline V gene data show CDR1 as SNHLY and CDR2 as FYNNEI. The CDR3 spans 14 residues. CDR3 nucleotide sequence: TGTGCCAGCAGTTTCAGGGGGATCACAGATACGCAGTATTTT. Protein: CASSFRGITDTQYF.